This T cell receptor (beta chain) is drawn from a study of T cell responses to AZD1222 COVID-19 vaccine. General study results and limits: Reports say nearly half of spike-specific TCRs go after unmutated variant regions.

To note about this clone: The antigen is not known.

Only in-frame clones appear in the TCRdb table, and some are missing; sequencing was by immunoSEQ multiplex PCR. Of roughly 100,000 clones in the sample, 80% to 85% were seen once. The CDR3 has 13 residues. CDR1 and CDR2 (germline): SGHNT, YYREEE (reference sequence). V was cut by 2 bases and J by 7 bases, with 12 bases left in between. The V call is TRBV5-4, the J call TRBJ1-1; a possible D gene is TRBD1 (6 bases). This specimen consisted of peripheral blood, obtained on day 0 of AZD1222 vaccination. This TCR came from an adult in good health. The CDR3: CASSLWGRLEAFF. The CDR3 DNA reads TGTGCCAGCAGCTTATGGGGGCGCCTTGAAGCTTTCTTT.